The entry below gives a single T cell receptor beta chain sequence along with its context. Its antigen is still unknown. This record belongs to a study of PD-1 blockade in classical Hodgkin lymphoma. Study-wide findings and caveats: Differences between repertoires have undefined causes, possibly disease activity or prior therapy.

TCRdb's copy holds only in-frame clones and misses some; the assay was immunoSEQ multiplex PCR. Of 50,000 or so clones listed, roughly nine tenths are singletons. Indicated time point: cycle 4 day 1 (C4D1), after more than five weeks of nivolumab. Relapse after autologous stem cell transplantation occurred in every patient, and brentuximab vedotin exposure varied. The study recorded best responses of complete response, partial response or progressive disease. The sequencing here drew on peripheral blood mononuclear cells (PBMCs), taken before the fourth cycle of nivolumab. This TCR came from a human donor with classical Hodgkin lymphoma.

The CDR3 protein is CASSLSPISTAGANVLTF. CDR3 nucleotide sequence: TGTGCCAGCAGTTTATCCCCGATCTCAACAGCTGGGGCCAACGTCCTGACTTTC. The chain is built from TRBV27 and TRBJ2-6; no clear D. CDR1 is MNHEY, CDR2 SMNVEV, per germline (reference sequence). The CDR3 has 18 amino acids. V was pared by 0 bases and J by 2 bases, with 14 bases between.